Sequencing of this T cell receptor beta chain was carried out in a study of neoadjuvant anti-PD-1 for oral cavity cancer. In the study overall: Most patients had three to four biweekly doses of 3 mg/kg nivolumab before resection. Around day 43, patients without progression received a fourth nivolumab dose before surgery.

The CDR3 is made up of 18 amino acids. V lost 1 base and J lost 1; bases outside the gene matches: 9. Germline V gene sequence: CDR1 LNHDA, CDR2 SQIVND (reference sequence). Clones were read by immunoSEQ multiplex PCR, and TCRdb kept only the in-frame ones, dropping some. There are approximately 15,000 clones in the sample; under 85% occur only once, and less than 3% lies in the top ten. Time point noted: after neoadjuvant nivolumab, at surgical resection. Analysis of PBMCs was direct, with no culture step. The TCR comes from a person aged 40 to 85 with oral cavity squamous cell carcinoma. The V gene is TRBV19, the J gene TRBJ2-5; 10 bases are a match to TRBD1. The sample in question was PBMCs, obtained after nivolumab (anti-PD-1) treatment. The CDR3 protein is CASSIGFGTGEPQETQYF. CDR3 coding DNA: TGTGCCAGTAGTATAGGATTCGGGACAGGGGAACCCCAAGAGACCCAGTACTTC.